The 6 T cell receptor beta chains below come from one sample, sequenced in a study of T cells after yellow fever vaccination. TCRdb fed the 5' RACE reads into MiXCR, producing one record per CDR3 protein. The sample has 45,000 to 65,000 distinct CDR3 sequences, 6% to 8.5% seen once; the top ten hold 24%. The material sequenced was CD8+ T cells not binding an NS4B(214-222) dextramer, sorted from PBMCs, taken about 49 days after the first yellow fever vaccination. The receptors shown here come from a man between 18 and 29 years old who received the YFV17D yellow fever vaccine.

The chain joins TRBV4-1 to TRBJ1-5, with 10 bases fitting TRBD1. There are 14 residues in the CDR3. J lost 5 bases, V lost 4 bases, and 2 bases had no gene match. Per the germline V gene, CDR1 is MGHRA and CDR2 is YSYEKL. CDR3 protein: CASSPGTGDQPQHF. The CDR3 DNA sequence: TGCGCCAGCAGCCCAGGGACAGGGGATCAGCCCCAGCATTTT.

This clonotype was seen a handful of times. The rearrangement uses TRBV19 and TRBJ1-6, with D possibly TRBD1 on 5 matching bases. Trimming took off 1 base at V and 7 bases at J, with 8 bases between the two ends. This CDR3 is built from 14 residues. Germline CDR1 and CDR2: LNHDA and SQIVND (reference sequence). The CDR3 nucleotides are TGTGCCAGTAGTATAGGGGGACTGAATTCACCCCTCCACTTT. It yields the protein CASSIGGLNSPLHF.

This clonotype was seen more than once but under ten times. The chain combines TRBV15 with TRBJ2-3, with TRBD2 matching over 7 bases. This CDR3 is built from 15 residues. V gave up 4 bases and J gave up 3 bases; unmatched junction bases: 7. Germline CDR1 is LNHNV and CDR2 is YYDKDF (reference sequence). DNA of the CDR3: TGTGCCACCAGCAAGACCCGCGGGGGAACAGATACGCAGTATTTT. Encoded protein: CATSKTRGGTDTQYF.

This clonotype was seen repeatedly, ten times or more. J is TRBJ2-5 and V is TRBV11-2, with D possibly being TRBD2 (6 bases). Trimming took off 5 bases at V and 1 base at J, with 11 bases between the two ends. The CDR3 loop spans 14 amino acids. Germline values: CDR1 SGHAT, CDR2 FQNNGV. This chain's CDR3 is CASSQTSFQETQYF. The CDR3 DNA sequence: TGTGCCAGCAGCCAAACTAGCTTCCAAGAGACCCAGTACTTC.

The chain has TRBV7-8 and TRBJ2-2; 7 nucleotides line up with TRBD1. The CDR3 length is 17 residues. In germline, CDR1 is SGHVS, CDR2 FQNEAQ. Unmatched junction bases numbered 14, after V lost 5 bases and J lost 5 bases. The CDR3 reads CASSNSRTGVSTGELFF. The CDR3 bases are TGTGCCAGCAGCAATTCCCGTACAGGGGTGTCGACCGGGGAGCTGTTTTTT.

This clonotype was seen a few times. V is TRBV6-2 or TRBV6-3 and J is TRBJ2-7, with D perhaps matching TRBD1 (7 bases). Trimming cost V 2 bases and J 3 bases, with 17 bases left between them. Per germline, CDR1 MNHEY and CDR2 SVGEGT. The CDR3 runs 16 residues. The CDR3 nucleotides are TGTGCCAGCAGTTACGGGGCGGGGACAGTAGTCTACGAGCAGTACGTC. Protein product: CASSYGAGTVVYEQYV.